This is a list of T cell receptor beta chains from one sample in a study of shared clonotypes between healthy human individuals. Assay: immunoSEQ multiplex PCR; the TCRdb copy retains only in-frame clones and omits some. The data show millions of clones, around nine tenths seen once. The sequenced material came from naive CD4+ T cells sorted from blood. All receptors derive from a man aged 18 to 29 in good health. Each CDR3 is given with its conserved first and last residue. The order of the fields is clone size, V gene, J gene, D gene, CDR3 DNA, CDR3 protein. D genes are given only for firm matches. Part of the rows lack a size; the others show once, few, many or a class for expanded clones.

clone size: -
V gene: TRBV6-1
J gene: TRBJ2-7
D gene: -
CDR3 DNA: TGTGCCAGCAGTGCCCAGGGAGGGGGCTTTTTGGAGCAGTACTTC
CDR3 protein: CASSAQGGGFLEQYF

clone size: -
V gene: TRBV19
J gene: TRBJ1-6
D gene: -
CDR3 DNA: TGTGCCAGTAGTATCGGGCCGGTGAATTCACCCCTCCACTTT
CDR3 protein: CASSIGPVNSPLHF

clone size: -
V gene: TRBV6-1
J gene: TRBJ2-1
D gene: -
CDR3 DNA: TGTGCCAGCGTCCGGACTACGGACTACAATGAGCAGTTCTTC
CDR3 protein: CASVRTTDYNEQFF

clone size: -
V gene: TRBV10-3
J gene: TRBJ1-5
D gene: -
CDR3 DNA: TGTGCCATCAGTGAGTCGGGAGCGGGCAATCAGCCCCAGCATTTT
CDR3 protein: CAISESGAGNQPQHF

clone size: once
V gene: TRBV6-1
J gene: TRBJ2-7
D gene: -
CDR3 DNA: TGTGCCAGCAGTGAAGGGACGGCGGGCTCCTACGAGCAGTACTTC
CDR3 protein: CASSEGTAGSYEQYF

clone size: once
V gene: TRBV7-9
J gene: TRBJ2-1
D gene: -
CDR3 DNA: TGTGCCAGCAGCTTACTAAAATTGGGAACCTTCTCCTACAATGAGCAGTTCTTC
CDR3 protein: CASSLLKLGTFSYNEQFF

clone size: -
V gene: TRBV19
J gene: TRBJ2-1
D gene: -
CDR3 DNA: TGTGCCAGTCGTAGCCCGGCATCCTACAATGGGCAGTTCTTC
CDR3 protein: CASRSPASYNGQFF

clone size: -
V gene: TRBV4-3
J gene: TRBJ2-1
D gene: TRBD2
CDR3 DNA: TGCGCCAGCAGCCAAGCGGGCAGACGGGAGGGGAATGAGCAGTTCTTC
CDR3 protein: CASSQAGRREGNEQFF

clone size: -
V gene: TRBV4-3
J gene: TRBJ1-6
D gene: TRBD1
CDR3 DNA: TGCGCCAGCAGCCGGGGGACAGGGGGTAATTCACCCCTCCACTTT
CDR3 protein: CASSRGTGGNSPLHF

clone size: -
V gene: TRBV19
J gene: TRBJ1-5
D gene: TRBD1
CDR3 DNA: TGTGCCAGTAACCCTGGGACAGGGGGCAATCAGCCCCAGCATTTT
CDR3 protein: CASNPGTGGNQPQHF

clone size: -
V gene: TRBV7-9
J gene: TRBJ1-2
D gene: TRBD1
CDR3 DNA: TGTGCCCTAAGTACCCTGAAGCTCGGCAGGGGGCTTGGGGGCTACACCTTC
CDR3 protein: CALSTLKLGRGLGGYTF

clone size: -
V gene: TRBV6-5
J gene: TRBJ2-3
D gene: -
CDR3 DNA: TGTGCCAGCAGATACGCGCGCGGGCCCACAGATACGCAGTATTTT
CDR3 protein: CASRYARGPTDTQYF

clone size: once
V gene: TRBV19
J gene: TRBJ1-3
D gene: TRBD1
CDR3 DNA: TGTGCCAGCGGGACAGTAGAAGCCAACTCTGGAAACACCATATATTTT
CDR3 protein: CASGTVEANSGNTIYF

clone size: -
V gene: TRBV6-5
J gene: TRBJ1-6
D gene: TRBD1
CDR3 DNA: TGTGCCAGCAGTCGGACAGGGGAGAATTCACCCCTCCACTTT
CDR3 protein: CASSRTGENSPLHF

clone size: -
V gene: TRBV23-1
J gene: TRBJ2-7
D gene: -
CDR3 DNA: TGCGCCAGCAGTCAATACTGGCCCCCGGCGGAGGAGGGCTACGAGCAGTACTTC
CDR3 protein: CASSQYWPPAEEGYEQYF

clone size: -
V gene: TRBV10-3
J gene: TRBJ1-6
D gene: TRBD1
CDR3 DNA: TGTGCCACGACGGGACAGGAAAAATCACCCCTCCACTTT
CDR3 protein: CATTGQEKSPLHF

clone size: once
V gene: TRBV7-2
J gene: TRBJ2-1
D gene: TRBD2
CDR3 DNA: TGTGCCAGCAGCTTAGCCGCTAGCGGGAGATACAATGAGCAGTTCTTC
CDR3 protein: CASSLAASGRYNEQFF

clone size: -
V gene: TRBV2
J gene: TRBJ1-1
D gene: -
CDR3 DNA: TGTGCCAGCAGTGAAGGGATGAACACTGAAGCTTTCTTT
CDR3 protein: CASSEGMNTEAFF

clone size: -
V gene: TRBV18
J gene: TRBJ1-6
D gene: TRBD1
CDR3 DNA: TGTGCCAGCTCACCGGACAGGGATAATTCACCCCTCCACTTT
CDR3 protein: CASSPDRDNSPLHF

clone size: -
V gene: TRBV6-5
J gene: TRBJ1-2
D gene: -
CDR3 DNA: TGTGCCAGCAGTCGTACGCCCGGGAAAGGCTACACCTTC
CDR3 protein: CASSRTPGKGYTF

clone size: -
V gene: TRBV6-6
J gene: TRBJ1-1
D gene: TRBD1
CDR3 DNA: TGTGCCAGCAGTTACCCAACAGGGGAACGTGAAGCTTTCTTT
CDR3 protein: CASSYPTGEREAFF

clone size: -
V gene: TRBV5-5
J gene: TRBJ1-6
D gene: -
CDR3 DNA: TGTGCCAGCAGCTTGGGCCCGGCCCCCGATTCACCCCTCCACTTT
CDR3 protein: CASSLGPAPDSPLHF

clone size: -
V gene: TRBV6-5
J gene: TRBJ1-4
D gene: -
CDR3 DNA: TGTGCCAGCAGTGCCGGGTCCACGGGTGAAAAACTGTTTTTT
CDR3 protein: CASSAGSTGEKLFF

clone size: -
V gene: TRBV7-2
J gene: TRBJ2-7
D gene: TRBD2
CDR3 DNA: TGTGCCAGCAGCTTAGTGGCGGGAGGGACCTACGAGCAGTACTTC
CDR3 protein: CASSLVAGGTYEQYF

clone size: -
V gene: TRBV2
J gene: TRBJ2-3
D gene: -
CDR3 DNA: TGTGCCAGCGGGACCTTCCCTGATACGCAGTATTTT
CDR3 protein: CASGTFPDTQYF

clone size: -
V gene: TRBV9
J gene: TRBJ2-3
D gene: -
CDR3 DNA: TGTGCCAGCAGCGTGGGTTTGGGGGGACCGAACACAGATACGCAGTATTTT
CDR3 protein: CASSVGLGGPNTDTQYF

clone size: -
V gene: TRBV25-1
J gene: TRBJ2-7
D gene: -
CDR3 DNA: TGTGCCAGCAGTGGCAGGCAGGGAGGTAGGAACGAGCAGTACTTC
CDR3 protein: CASSGRQGGRNEQYF

clone size: -
V gene: TRBV5-1
J gene: TRBJ1-2
D gene: TRBD1
CDR3 DNA: TGCGCCAGCAGCTTCGGGGACAGGGGAGCGGGAGGCTACACCTTC
CDR3 protein: CASSFGDRGAGGYTF

clone size: -
V gene: TRBV6-5
J gene: TRBJ1-6
D gene: TRBD1
CDR3 DNA: TGTGCCAGCAGTTACTCGGGACAGGGCCGCAATTCACCCCTCCACTTT
CDR3 protein: CASSYSGQGRNSPLHF

clone size: -
V gene: TRBV18
J gene: TRBJ2-7
D gene: -
CDR3 DNA: TGTGCCAGCTCACCTGGAGGGGGGTACTACGAGCAGTACTTC
CDR3 protein: CASSPGGGYYEQYF

clone size: few
V gene: TRBV27
J gene: TRBJ1-1
D gene: TRBD1
CDR3 DNA: TGTGCCAGCAGTTTACCTCCTCGGACAGGGCGGACTGAAGCTTTCTTT
CDR3 protein: CASSLPPRTGRTEAFF

clone size: -
V gene: TRBV2
J gene: TRBJ2-3
D gene: -
CDR3 DNA: TGTGCCAGCAGAGGGATTAGCACAGATACGCAGTATTTT
CDR3 protein: CASRGISTDTQYF

clone size: -
V gene: TRBV5-4
J gene: TRBJ2-5
D gene: -
CDR3 DNA: TGTGCCAGCAGCTTGTCAGAGAAAGAGACCCAGTACTTC
CDR3 protein: CASSLSEKETQYF

clone size: -
V gene: TRBV6-5
J gene: TRBJ1-2
D gene: TRBD1
CDR3 DNA: TGTGCCAGCCGGGACAGGGCAATTTCAGGCTACACCTTC
CDR3 protein: CASRDRAISGYTF

clone size: -
V gene: TRBV7-2
J gene: TRBJ2-7
D gene: -
CDR3 DNA: TGTGCCAGCAGCTTAGCCCCTATCCCCAGCTCCTACGAGCAGTACTTC
CDR3 protein: CASSLAPIPSSYEQYF

clone size: -
V gene: TRBV5-4
J gene: TRBJ2-7
D gene: TRBD1
CDR3 DNA: TGTGCCAGCAGCTTGGAACAGGGGCAACCCTACGAGCAGTACTTC
CDR3 protein: CASSLEQGQPYEQYF

clone size: once
V gene: TRBV4-1
J gene: TRBJ2-6
D gene: TRBD1
CDR3 DNA: TGCGCCAGCAGCCAAGATGCTATGAGACTGAAGGGGGCTAACTCTGGGGCCAACGTCCTGACTTTC
CDR3 protein: CASSQDAMRLKGANSGANVLTF

clone size: -
V gene: TRBV7-2
J gene: TRBJ2-1
D gene: -
CDR3 DNA: TGTGCCAGCAGTTTTAACTCCGGGGCGCAGTTCTTC
CDR3 protein: CASSFNSGAQFF

clone size: -
V gene: TRBV5-1
J gene: TRBJ2-7
D gene: TRBD2
CDR3 DNA: TGCGCCAGCAGTGCGGGACTAGCGGGACCTTCCTACGAGCAGTACTTC
CDR3 protein: CASSAGLAGPSYEQYF

clone size: -
V gene: TRBV9
J gene: TRBJ2-1
D gene: TRBD2
CDR3 DNA: TGTGCCAGCAGCGGAGGACCTAGCGGGGGAAACAATGAGCAGTTCTTC
CDR3 protein: CASSGGPSGGNNEQFF

clone size: -
V gene: TRBV21-1
J gene: TRBJ2-7
D gene: -
CDR3 DNA: TGTGCCAGCAGCCGAACAGACCGGGACAGGGTACCCTACGAGCAGTACTTC
CDR3 protein: CASSRTDRDRVPYEQYF

clone size: once
V gene: TRBV2
J gene: TRBJ1-2
D gene: TRBD1
CDR3 DNA: TGTGCCAGCAGCTCGGACAGGGGGCGAGGCTACACCTTC
CDR3 protein: CASSSDRGRGYTF

clone size: -
V gene: TRBV18
J gene: TRBJ2-7
D gene: -
CDR3 DNA: TGTGCCAGCTCGAAGGACACTTCCTACGAGCAGTACTTC
CDR3 protein: CASSKDTSYEQYF

clone size: -
V gene: TRBV5-1
J gene: TRBJ2-2
D gene: TRBD1
CDR3 DNA: TGCGCCAGCAGCTTGGGGACAGGGCATACCGGGGAGCTGTTTTTT
CDR3 protein: CASSLGTGHTGELFF

clone size: -
V gene: TRBV6-5
J gene: TRBJ2-7
D gene: TRBD1
CDR3 DNA: TGTGCCAGCAGTTACCCGTTCGGACAGGGCTCCTACGAGCAGTACTTC
CDR3 protein: CASSYPFGQGSYEQYF

clone size: -
V gene: TRBV27
J gene: TRBJ1-2
D gene: -
CDR3 DNA: TGTGCCAGCAGTTTCACCTCGGGGTTCTCCTGGGGCTATGGCTACACCTTC
CDR3 protein: CASSFTSGFSWGYGYTF

clone size: -
V gene: TRBV20-1
J gene: TRBJ2-7
D gene: -
CDR3 DNA: TGCAGTGCTGTCCCCGTTCCCGAGCAGTACTTC
CDR3 protein: CSAVPVPEQYF

clone size: few
V gene: TRBV12-5
J gene: TRBJ1-1
D gene: -
CDR3 DNA: TGTGCTAGTGGTTTGGTAGTTGGGGATACAAACACTGAAGCTTTCTTT
CDR3 protein: CASGLVVGDTNTEAFF

clone size: -
V gene: TRBV5-1
J gene: TRBJ2-5
D gene: TRBD2
CDR3 DNA: TGCGCCAGCAGCTCAACTAGCGGGAGTGGAGAGACCCAGTACTTC
CDR3 protein: CASSSTSGSGETQYF

clone size: few
V gene: TRBV30
J gene: TRBJ1-5
D gene: -
CDR3 DNA: TGTGCCTGGAGTAGTCCCCGTCAGCCCCAGCATTTT
CDR3 protein: CAWSSPRQPQHF